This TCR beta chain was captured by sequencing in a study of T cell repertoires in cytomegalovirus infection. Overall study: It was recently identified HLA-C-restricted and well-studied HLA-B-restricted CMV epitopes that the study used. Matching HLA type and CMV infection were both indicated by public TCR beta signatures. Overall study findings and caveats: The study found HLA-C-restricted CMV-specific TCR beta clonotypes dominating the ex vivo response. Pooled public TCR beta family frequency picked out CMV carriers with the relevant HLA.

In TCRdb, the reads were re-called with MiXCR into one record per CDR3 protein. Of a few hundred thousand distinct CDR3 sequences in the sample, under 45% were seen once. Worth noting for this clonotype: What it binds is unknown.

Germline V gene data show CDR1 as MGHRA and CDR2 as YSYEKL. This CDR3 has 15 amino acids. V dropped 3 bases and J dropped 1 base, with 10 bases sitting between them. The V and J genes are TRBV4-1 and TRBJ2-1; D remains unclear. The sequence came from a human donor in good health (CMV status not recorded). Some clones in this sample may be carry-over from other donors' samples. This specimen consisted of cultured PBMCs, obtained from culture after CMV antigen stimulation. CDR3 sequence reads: CASSHRFLSYNEQFF. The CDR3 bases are TGCGCCAGCAGCCACAGGTTTTTGTCCTACAATGAGCAGTTCTTC.